This passage covers 21 T cell receptor beta chains from one sample sequenced in a study of tumor-infiltrating lymphocytes in primary liver carcinoma. Bulk tissue was left unsorted, and RNA and DNA were co-extracted from 20-30 mg of it. Making TCR beta cDNA involved roughly 500 ng total RNA and a constant-region primer. Amplification in three nested multiplex PCR rounds with slightly modified ARM-PCR gave rise to TCR beta libraries. The opening two PCR rounds, around 9 cycles each, paired TRBV1-TRBV30 forward primers with a C-beta reverse primer. TCRdb reprocessed the multiplex PCR reads with MiXCR, giving one entry per CDR3 protein. The sample consists of roughly 24,000 distinct CDR3 sequences, 60% to 80% of them appearing once. Sequences were obtained from liver tumor tissue from sampling region 5. Subset reported: tumor region T5, tumor centre. The receptors were sampled from a woman younger than 45 with primary liver carcinoma and hepatitis B virus infection.

As to this clonotype: Given a much more abundant clone one base away, this may be a read error. The CDR3 nucleotides read TGTGCCAGTAGCCCACAAACCTCCTACGAGCAGTACTTC. Translating it yields CASSPQTSYEQYF. This sequence joins TRBV19 and TRBJ2-7; no clear D. Germline-derived CDR1 and CDR2 are LNHDA and SQIVND (reference sequence). This CDR3 is built from 13 residues. V was cut by 6 bases and J by 0 bases, with 9 bases left in between.

Only a few counts were recorded for this clonotype. The chain has TRBV11-2 and TRBJ2-1, with TRBD1 as a possible D gene (6 bases). This CDR3 is built from 16 residues. Between the trimmed V and J ends, which lost 0 bases and 8 bases, there was a span of 17 bases. In germline, CDR1 is SGHAT, CDR2 FQNNGV. This CDR3 is CASSLDLTGGGDEQFF. CDR3 sequence (DNA): TGTGCCAGCAGCTTAGATCTGACGGGTGGGGGCGATGAGCAGTTCTTC.

A single count supports this clonotype. The CDR3 carries no conserved terminal phenylalanine or tryptophan, so it likely arises from a read error. V gene TRBV11-2 combines with J gene TRBJ2-7; weak D call: TRBD2 (6 bases). This CDR3 is 13 amino acids long. CDR1 and CDR2 (germline): SGHAT, FQNNGV. V lost 9 bases and J lost 4, with 16 bases in between. Here the CDR3 reads CASSPSGRYEQYL. The CDR3 region has the DNA TGTGCCAGTAGCCCTTCGGGGAGGTACGAGCAGTACTTA.

With respect to this clonotype: One junction end disagrees with the germline gene, perhaps due to a read error. This chain uses TRBV5-4 with TRBJ2-1; D ambiguous. The V gene's germline CDR1 is SGHNT and CDR2 YYREEE (reference sequence). There are 15 residues in the CDR3. The CDR3 DNA is TGTGCCAGCATCTTCACTGGGTTGGGGAACAATGGGCAGTTCTTC. Encoded protein: CASIFTGLGNNGQFF.

As regards this clonotype: Germline and junction disagree at one end, which may indicate a read error. J is TRBJ1-2 and V is TRBV29-1; D is uncertain. Germline V CDR1 and CDR2: SQVTM, ANQGSEA. CDR3 length: 12 amino acids. CDR3 amino acids: CSFVQWGGGYAF. CDR3 nucleotides: TGCAGCTTTGTCCAATGGGGTGGCGGCTACGCCTTC.

The sample holds one count of this clonotype. An end of the junction differs from the germline gene, which may be a read error. The chain couples TRBV10-3 to TRBJ1-3; D call uncertain. The CDR3 has 14 residues. Germline CDR1 is ENHRY and CDR2 is SYGVKD. CDR3 sequence: CAISESVSENTIYF. The DNA for the CDR3 is TGTGCCATCAGCGAGTCTGTTTCTGAAAACACCATATATTTT.

The chain joins TRBV30 to TRBJ1-5, with D maybe TRBD1 (6 bases). The V gene's germline CDR1 is GTSNPN and CDR2 SVGIG (reference sequence). The CDR3 contains 13 residues. Trimming took 2 bases from V and 15 from J, leaving 20 bases between them. CDR3 loop: CAWSPGAGGPRHF. CDR3 in DNA: TGTGCCTGGAGTCCGGGGGCGGGAGGGCCTCGGCATTTT. Full variable domain (rest looked up from reference TRBV30 and TRBJ1-5): SQTIHQWPATLVQPVGSPLSLECTVEGTSNPNLYWYRQAAGRGLQLLFYSVGIGQISSEVPQNLSASRPQDRQFILSSKKLLLSDSGFYLCAWSPGAGGPRHFGDGTRLSIL.

A remark on this clonotype: Germline and junction disagree at one end, which may indicate a read error. This chain links TRBV10-2 with TRBJ1-1; D unclear. The CDR3 is made up of 14 amino acids. Per germline, CDR1 WSHSY and CDR2 SAAADI. The CDR3 spells CASCGSKAGAEASF. In DNA, the CDR3 is TGCGCCAGCTGTGGGTCGAAGGCGGGCGCTGAAGCTTCCTTT.

As for this clonotype: An end of the junction differs from the germline gene, which may be a read error. DNA for the CDR3: TGTGTCAGCAGTTACTCAGGGTACAAGCCCCAGCATTTT. Its protein is CVSSYSGYKPQHF. The chain couples TRBV6-2 or TRBV6-3 to TRBJ1-5; D might be TRBD1 (5 bases). CDR1 and CDR2 from the germline V gene are MNHEY and SVGEGT. This CDR3 has 13 amino acids.

The table lists this clonotype with a few counts. A much larger clone is a single base away; this may be a read error. The chain uses TRBV9 and TRBJ1-5; D not certain. Per germline, CDR1 SGDLS and CDR2 YYNGEE. The CDR3 spans 14 residues. V dropped 6 bases and J dropped 9 bases, with 19 bases sitting between them. The CDR3 is CASNTHKAPRPQHF. The DNA of the CDR3 is TGTGCCAGCAACACTCACAAGGCCCCGAGGCCCCAGCATTTT.

Remarks on this clonotype: At one of its ends the junction is not consistent with the germline gene, which may arise from a read error. V and J are TRBV10-3 and TRBJ2-5; weak D call: TRBD2 (5 bases). The CDR3 runs 15 residues. Looked up from germline, CDR1 is ENHRY and CDR2 is SYGVKD. The CDR3 sequence is CAICESTTRQETQYF. CDR3 DNA sequence: TGTGCCATCTGTGAGTCGACTACCAGACAAGAAACCCAGTACTTC.

This clonotype has just one count. This is likely a read error, given that the CDR3 carries no conserved phenylalanine or tryptophan at its end. The DNA is omitted, as the CDR3 cannot be located on it reliably, and the CDR3 follows TCRdb's listing. The V gene is TRBV11-2, the J gene TRBJ1-1; the D call of TRBD1 is as the table states it, not checked on the DNA. In germline, CDR1 is SGHAT, CDR2 FQNNGV. The CDR3 region is 20 residues in length, termini included. The chain's CDR3 is CASSAWDRGRKRWSNTEVFS.

This chain joins TRBV6-5 and TRBJ1-2, with a tentative D call TRBD1 (5 bases). Germline-derived CDR1 and CDR2 are MNHEY and SVGAGI. The CDR3 spans 12 residues. The CDR3 spells CSSTQTGDGYTF. The CDR3 bases are TGTAGCAGCACCCAAACGGGGGATGGCTACACCTTC.

A word on this clonotype: A read error may account for a junction end that differs from germline. The chain links TRBV13 to TRBJ2-3; no clear D gene. The CDR3 extends over 13 amino acids. Germline V gene lookup returns CDR1 PRHDT and CDR2 FYEKMQ (reference sequence). The CDR3 DNA follows: TGTGCCAGCAGCTCGGGTCTAACAGATACGCAATATTTT. Translating it yields CASSSGLTDTQYF.

In its sample, this clonotype was seen once. Given the absence of the conserved phenylalanine or tryptophan at the CDR3 end, a read error is likely. The chain recombines TRBV11-2 with TRBJ2-5; 10 nucleotides line up with TRBD2. CDR1 and CDR2 (germline): SGHAT, FQNNGV. This CDR3 is 14 amino acids long. The CDR3 protein is CASSRNTSGATQYL. The CDR3, as DNA: TGTGCAAGCAGCCGTAATACTAGCGGGGCGACCCAGTACCTC.

CDR3 loop: CVSSRSRQSDSPLHF. For the CDR3, the DNA is TGTGTAAGCAGCCGCAGCAGACAGAGTGATTCACCCCTCCACTTT. The V gene is TRBV12-3 or TRBV12-4, the J gene TRBJ1-6, with D maybe TRBD1 (5 bases). The CDR3 is made up of 15 amino acids.

This clonotype was counted between two and nine times. The chain carries TRBV6-5 and TRBJ2-3, with 8 bases identical to TRBD2. V was pared by 6 bases and J by 0 bases, with 2 bases of the junction left unmatched. The CDR3 consists of 14 residues. Germline CDR1 MNHEY, CDR2 SVGAGI. CDR3 amino acids: CASRIAGSTDTQYF. CDR3 DNA sequence: TGTGCCAGCAGGATAGCGGGGAGCACAGATACGCAGTATTTT.

This clonotype was seen once. The junction does not match germline at one end; this may be a read error. The chain recombines TRBV28 with TRBJ2-7, with D hard to call. This CDR3 is 12 amino acids long. CDR1 and CDR2 (germline): MDHEN, SYDVKM. The CDR3 nucleotides are TGTGCCAGCAACAACTCCTTCTACGAGCAATACTTC. Residues: CASNNSFYEQYF.

Of note for this clonotype: One end of the junction varies from germline; a read error may be responsible. The chain uses TRBV24-1 and TRBJ2-5, with D unclear. CDR1 and CDR2 from the germline V gene are KGHDR and SFDVKD. This CDR3 has 16 residues. CDR3 sequence (DNA): TGTGCCACCAGTGATTTTGGGTCGAGCGCACAAAAGACCCAGTGCTTC. Amino acid sequence: CATSDFGSSAQKTQCF.

This clonotype came up once. A read error may account for a junction end that differs from germline. The J gene is TRBJ2-3, the V gene TRBV7-9; TRBD1 might be the D (6 bases). The germline gives CDR1 SEHNR, CDR2 FQNEAQ (reference sequence). This CDR3 spans 15 amino acids. CDR3: CASGLGDMRIDTQYF. DNA of the CDR3: TGTGCCAGCGGCTTAGGGGACATGCGGATAGATACGCAGTATTTT.

The CDR3 DNA sequence: TGTGCCAGCTCAACAAAACTAGCAGGAGGAAGTTACAAGCAGTACTTC. Amino acid sequence: CASSTKLAGGSYKQYF. The V gene is TRBV18, the J gene TRBJ2-7, with D possibly being TRBD2 (6 bases). From germline, CDR1 is KGHSH and CDR2 LQKENI. The CDR3 has 16 amino acids. V was cut by 5 bases and J by 8 bases, with 25 bases left in between.